This T cell receptor beta chain came from a study of control samples from healthy donors and cancer patients. Using immunoSEQ multiplex PCR, the repertoire was profiled, and TCRdb retains in-frame clones only, with some absent. The repertoire has 390,000 or so clones, 90% of them found once; the top ten carry just under 6.5%. Germline V CDR1 and CDR2: SGHTA, FQGNSA. Trimming took 9 bases from V and 0 from J, leaving 12 bases between them. This CDR3 is 14 amino acids long. Specimen: PBMCs. The sequence derives from a man aged 35 to 55 with head and neck cancer. This chain joins TRBV7-2 and TRBJ2-1, with D tentatively TRBD1 (5 bases). CDR3 in amino acids: CASHSGISYNEQFF. The CDR3 DNA is TGTGCCAGTCACTCAGGGATCTCCTACAATGAGCAGTTCTTC.